The rows below give T cell receptor beta chains drawn from one sample of a study of blood T cell repertoires in COVID-19. Profiled with immunoSEQ multiplex PCR; TCRdb holds only in-frame clones, not every one. This sample yields fewer than 200,000 clones, of which approximately 78% are seen a single time; approximately 15% belongs to the top ten. The source material was PBMCs or T cells enriched from blood (not recorded which). These receptors came from a woman between 50 and 59 years old who had recovered from COVID-19. CDR3s include the opening cysteine and the closing phenylalanine or tryptophan.

J	V	length	CDR3
TRBJ1-4	TRBV4-2	14	CASRQGLLNEKLFF
TRBJ2-3	TRBV27	16	CASSPASGRVTDTQYF
TRBJ1-1	TRBV6-5	14	CASDSGAGNTEAFF
TRBJ2-7	TRBV11-2	15	CASSNIAGVYYEQYF
TRBJ2-1	TRBV13	15	CASSLKAGPYNEQFF
TRBJ2-3	TRBV5-4	13	CASSSLPGDTQYF
TRBJ1-1	TRBV29-1	13	CSARGLMNTEAFF
TRBJ2-7	TRBV28	11	CAAGQSYEQYF
TRBJ1-1	TRBV6-4	17	CASSEDGRGQGATEAFF
TRBJ1-5	TRBV28	15	CASSPRDRDTSPQHF
TRBJ2-7	TRBV6-5	15	CASSLNRGMGYEQYF
TRBJ1-5	TRBV5-8	14	CASSLGGGNQPQHF
TRBJ2-2	TRBV5-4	15	CASSLPGVGTGELFF
TRBJ1-5	TRBV27	16	CASSLRGQGANQPQHF
TRBJ2-2	TRBV7-2	14	CASTKNRGAGELFF
TRBJ1-1	TRBV6-5	13	CASGQGMGTEAFF
TRBJ1-3	TRBV29-1	12	CSVDPARGTIYF
TRBJ2-3	TRBV6-5	14	CASGGEAFTDTQYF
TRBJ2-1	TRBV6-2/TRBV6-3	18	CASSVHFGLAGGRDEQFF
TRBJ2-7	TRBV10-3	14	CAISPWTSGYEQYF
TRBJ1-6	TRBV27	14	CASRRDRTNSPLHF
TRBJ2-1	TRBV4-2	14	CASSQRGQGNEQFF
TRBJ2-1	TRBV11-3	17	CASSSSLAGSSYNEQFF
TRBJ2-5	TRBV30	14	CAGRLAGGSETQYF
TRBJ1-1	TRBV6-1	13	CASKRQGGTEAFF
TRBJ1-2	TRBV27	14	CASKRVQGKYGYTF